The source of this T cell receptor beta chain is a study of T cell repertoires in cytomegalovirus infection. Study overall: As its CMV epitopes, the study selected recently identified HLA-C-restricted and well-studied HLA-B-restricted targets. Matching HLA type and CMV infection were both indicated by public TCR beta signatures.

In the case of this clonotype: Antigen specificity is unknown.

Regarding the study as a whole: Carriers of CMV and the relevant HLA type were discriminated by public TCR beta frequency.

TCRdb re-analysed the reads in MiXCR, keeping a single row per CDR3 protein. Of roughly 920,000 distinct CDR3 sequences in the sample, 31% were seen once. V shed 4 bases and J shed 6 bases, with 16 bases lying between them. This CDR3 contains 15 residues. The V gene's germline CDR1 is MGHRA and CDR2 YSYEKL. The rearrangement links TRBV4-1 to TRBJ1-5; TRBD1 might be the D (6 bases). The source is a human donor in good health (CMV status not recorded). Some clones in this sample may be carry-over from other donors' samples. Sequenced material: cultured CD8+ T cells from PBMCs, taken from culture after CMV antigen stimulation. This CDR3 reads CASSPHLGAGQPQHF. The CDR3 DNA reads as TGCGCCAGCAGCCCCCACTTGGGGGCAGGTCAGCCCCAGCATTTT.